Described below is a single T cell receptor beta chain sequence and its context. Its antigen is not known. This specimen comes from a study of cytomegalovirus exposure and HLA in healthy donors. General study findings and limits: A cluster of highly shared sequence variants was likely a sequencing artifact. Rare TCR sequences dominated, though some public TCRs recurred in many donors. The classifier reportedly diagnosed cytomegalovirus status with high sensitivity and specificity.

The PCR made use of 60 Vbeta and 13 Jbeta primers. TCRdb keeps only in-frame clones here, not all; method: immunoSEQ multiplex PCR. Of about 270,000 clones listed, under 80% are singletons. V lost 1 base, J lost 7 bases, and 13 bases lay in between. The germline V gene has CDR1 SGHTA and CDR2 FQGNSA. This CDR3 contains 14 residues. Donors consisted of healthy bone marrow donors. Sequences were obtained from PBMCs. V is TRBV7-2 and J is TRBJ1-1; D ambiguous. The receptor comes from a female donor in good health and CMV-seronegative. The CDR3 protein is CASSLEGGSGEAFF. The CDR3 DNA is TGTGCCAGCAGCTTAGAAGGAGGCTCCGGTGAAGCTTTCTTT.